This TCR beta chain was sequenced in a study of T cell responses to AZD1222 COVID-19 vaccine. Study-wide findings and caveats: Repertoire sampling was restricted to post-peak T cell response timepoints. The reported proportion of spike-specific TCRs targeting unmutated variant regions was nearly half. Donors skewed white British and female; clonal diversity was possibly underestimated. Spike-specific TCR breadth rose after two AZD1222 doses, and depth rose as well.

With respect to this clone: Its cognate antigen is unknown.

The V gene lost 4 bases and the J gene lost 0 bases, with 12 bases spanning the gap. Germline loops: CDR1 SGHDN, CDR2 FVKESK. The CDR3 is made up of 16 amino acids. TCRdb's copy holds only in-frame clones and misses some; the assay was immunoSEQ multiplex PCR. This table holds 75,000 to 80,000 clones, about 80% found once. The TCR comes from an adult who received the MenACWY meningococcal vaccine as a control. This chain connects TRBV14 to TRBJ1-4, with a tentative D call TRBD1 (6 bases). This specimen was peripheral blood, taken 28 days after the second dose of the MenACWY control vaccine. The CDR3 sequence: CASSPLRTATNEKLFF. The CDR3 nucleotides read TGTGCCAGCAGCCCTCTTCGGACAGCAACTAATGAAAAACTGTTTTTT. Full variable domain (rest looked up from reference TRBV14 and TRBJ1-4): EAGVTQFPSHSVIEKGQTVTLRCDPISGHDNLYWYRRVMGKEIKFLLHFVKESKQDESGMPNNRFLAERTGGTYSTLKVQPAELEDSGVYFCASSPLRTATNEKLFFGSGTQLSVL.